This T cell receptor (beta chain) was obtained from a study of T cell responses to AZD1222 COVID-19 vaccine. TCRdb keeps only in-frame clones here, not all; method: immunoSEQ multiplex PCR. The sample has around 83,000 clones, about 84% seen once. The sample was peripheral blood, taken on day 0 of AZD1222 vaccination. The receptor was derived from an adult in good health.

The CDR3 is CASSLPGVINEQYF. The CDR3 DNA sequence: TGTGCCAGCAGCTTACCAGGGGTCATCAACGAGCAGTACTTC. The J gene is TRBJ2-7, the V gene TRBV7-3, with D possibly being TRBD1 (6 bases). The V end was cut by 2 bases, the J end by 5 bases, with 13 bases between. The CDR3 spans 14 residues. The germline V gene has CDR1 SGHTA and CDR2 FQGTGA.